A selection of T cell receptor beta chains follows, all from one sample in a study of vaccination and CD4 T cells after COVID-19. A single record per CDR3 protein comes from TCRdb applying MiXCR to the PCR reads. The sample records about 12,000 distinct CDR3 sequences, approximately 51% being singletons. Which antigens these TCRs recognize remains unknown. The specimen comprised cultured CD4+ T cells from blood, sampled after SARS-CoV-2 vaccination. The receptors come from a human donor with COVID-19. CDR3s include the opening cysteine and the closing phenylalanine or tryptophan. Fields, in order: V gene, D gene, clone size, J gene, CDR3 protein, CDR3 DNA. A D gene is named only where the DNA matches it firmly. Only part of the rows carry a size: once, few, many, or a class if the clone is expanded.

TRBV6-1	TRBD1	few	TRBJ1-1	CASSRDRAFF	TGTGCCAGCAGCCGGGACAGGGCTTTCTTT
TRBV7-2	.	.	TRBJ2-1	CASSSGLFNEQFF	TGTGCCAGCAGCTCGGGACTCTTCAATGAGCAGTTCTTC
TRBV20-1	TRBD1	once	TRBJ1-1	CSARTGHNTEAFF	TGCAGTGCGAGGACAGGGCACAACACTGAAGCTTTCTTT
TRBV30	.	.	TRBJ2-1	CAWGDFYNEQFF	TGTGCCTGGGGGGACTTTTACAATGAGCAGTTCTTC
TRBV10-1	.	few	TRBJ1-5	CATSRGWNQPQHF	TGCGCCACCTCGAGGGGGTGGAATCAGCCCCAGCATTTT
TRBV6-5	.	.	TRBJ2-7	CASSYVSYEQYF	TGTGCCAGCAGTTACGTATCCTACGAGCAGTACTTC
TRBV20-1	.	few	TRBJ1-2	CSALADSFEGYTF	TGCAGTGCCCTAGCAGACAGCTTCGAAGGCTACACCTTC
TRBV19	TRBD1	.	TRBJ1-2	CASSIDRDRTYGYTF	TGTGCCAGTAGTATCGATCGGGACAGGACCTATGGCTACACCTTC
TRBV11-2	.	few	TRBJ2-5	CASSSNRGTQYF	TGTGCCAGCAGCTCTAACCGGGGGACCCAGTACTTC
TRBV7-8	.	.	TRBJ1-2	CASTQADRYGYTF	TGTGCCAGCACCCAGGCTGACCGGTATGGCTACACCTTC
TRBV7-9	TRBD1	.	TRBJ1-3	CASSFGTGKANTVYF	TGTGCCAGCAGCTTTGGGACAGGGAAGGCAAACACCGTATATTTT
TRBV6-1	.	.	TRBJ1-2	CASSGQETRNYGYTF	TGTGCCAGCAGTGGACAGGAGACGCGGAACTATGGCTACACCTTC
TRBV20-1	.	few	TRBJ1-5	CSARAPGPQQPQHF	TGCAGTGCTAGAGCCCCGGGACCCCAGCAGCCCCAGCATTTT
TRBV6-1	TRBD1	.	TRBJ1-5	CASNRTGLNQPQHF	TGTGCCAGCAATCGGACAGGCCTCAATCAGCCCCAGCATTTT
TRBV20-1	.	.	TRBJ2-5	CSAKMVSGALETQYF	TGCAGTGCGAAGATGGTGTCAGGGGCTTTGGAGACCCAGTACTTC
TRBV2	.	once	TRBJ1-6	CASSDGPGNSPLHF	TGTGCCAGCAGTGATGGTCCAGGAAATTCACCCCTCCACTTT
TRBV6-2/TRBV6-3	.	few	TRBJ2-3	CAAGRGPSTDTQYF	TGTGCGGCGGGGCGGGGACCTAGCACAGATACGCAGTATTTT
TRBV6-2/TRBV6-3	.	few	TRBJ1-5	CASSSGTRSQPQHF	TGTGCCAGCAGCTCCGGGACGCGGAGTCAGCCCCAGCATTTT
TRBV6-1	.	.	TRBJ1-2	CASSDPALYGYTF	TGTGCCAGCAGTGATCCGGCTCTCTATGGCTACACCTTC
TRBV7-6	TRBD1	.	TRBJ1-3	CASSLVPGQGAGNTIYF	TGTGCCAGCAGCTTAGTTCCGGGACAGGGTGCCGGAAACACCATATATTTT
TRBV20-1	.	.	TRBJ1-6	CSARDGTKVSSPLHF	TGCAGTGCTAGAGACGGGACAAAGGTATCGTCACCCCTCCACTTT